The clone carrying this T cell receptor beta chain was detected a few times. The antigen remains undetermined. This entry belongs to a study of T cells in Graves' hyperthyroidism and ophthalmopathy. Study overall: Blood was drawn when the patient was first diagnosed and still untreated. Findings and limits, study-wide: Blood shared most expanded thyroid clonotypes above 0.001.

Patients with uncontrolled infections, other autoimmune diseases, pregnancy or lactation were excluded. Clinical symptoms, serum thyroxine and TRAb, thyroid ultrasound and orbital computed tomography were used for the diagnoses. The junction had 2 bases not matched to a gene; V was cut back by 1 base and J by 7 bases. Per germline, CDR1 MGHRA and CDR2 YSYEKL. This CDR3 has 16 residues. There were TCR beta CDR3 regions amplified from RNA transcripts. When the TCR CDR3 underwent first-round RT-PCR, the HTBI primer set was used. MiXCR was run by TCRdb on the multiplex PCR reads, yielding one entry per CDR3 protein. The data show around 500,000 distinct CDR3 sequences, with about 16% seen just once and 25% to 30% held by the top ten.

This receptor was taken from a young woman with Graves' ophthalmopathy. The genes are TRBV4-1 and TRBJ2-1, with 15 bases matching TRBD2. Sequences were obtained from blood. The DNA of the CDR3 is TGCGCCAGCAGCCAAGCCGGGACTAGCGGGAGGAATGAGCAGTTCTTC. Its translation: CASSQAGTSGRNEQFF.